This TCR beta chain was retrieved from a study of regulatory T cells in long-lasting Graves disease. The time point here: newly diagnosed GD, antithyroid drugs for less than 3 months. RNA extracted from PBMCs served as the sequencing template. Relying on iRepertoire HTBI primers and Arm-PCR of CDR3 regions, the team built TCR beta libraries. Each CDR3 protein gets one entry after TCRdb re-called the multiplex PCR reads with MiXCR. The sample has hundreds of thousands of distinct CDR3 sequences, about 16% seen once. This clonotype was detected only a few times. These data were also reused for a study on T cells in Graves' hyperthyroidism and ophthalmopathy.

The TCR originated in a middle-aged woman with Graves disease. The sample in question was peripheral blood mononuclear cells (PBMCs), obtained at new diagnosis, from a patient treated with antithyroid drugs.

CDR3 sequence (DNA): TGTGCCAGTAGGAGGGGGGACCTGAATGAGCAGTTCTTC. The encoded protein is CASRRGDLNEQFF. The V gene is TRBV19, the J gene TRBJ2-1; D is tentatively TRBD1 or TRBD2 (6 bases each). V was cut by 6 bases and J by 7 bases, with 13 bases left in between. This CDR3 region has 13 residues. Per germline, CDR1 LNHDA and CDR2 SQIVND (reference sequence).